This entry features one T cell receptor beta chain sequence. Its matching antigen is unknown. This specimen belongs to a study of shared clonotypes between healthy human individuals. Broader study findings: Some naive CD4 clonotypes, around 5%, turned up in common across several donors. Among the subsets, naive ones generally showed larger estimated richness than memory ones. Clonotype sharing among the donors was expected to vary with sequencing depth.

CD45RO-negative cells were positively selected for CCR7, leaving out terminally differentiated effector memory CD45RA+ cells. Authors' data handling: Quality scores were absent from the junction-only immunoSEQ sequences, so filtering differed. The assay was immunoSEQ multiplex PCR, and TCRdb's table has in-frame clones only and misses some. The V and J calls and clone size come from that table; D and trimming were worked out from the DNA. The sample records approximately 1.9 million clones, around 93% being singletons. This receptor was identified in a man between 18 and 29 years old in good health. Some clones in this sample may be carry-over from other donors' samples. The material sequenced was naive CD8+ T cells from PBMCs.

CDR3 residues: CASSLDDMGSAEAFF. In DNA, the CDR3 is TGTGCCAGCAGCTTGGACGACATGGGTAGCGCTGAAGCTTTCTTT. The V and J genes are TRBV7-6 and TRBJ1-1, with D uncertain. The CDR3 has 15 amino acids. Germline assignment: CDR1 SGHVS and CDR2 FNYEAQ. V lost 3 bases, J lost 6 bases, and 17 bases lay in between.